Listed here are 12 T cell receptor beta chains from one sample, sequenced in a study of cytomegalovirus exposure and HLA in healthy donors. Both 60 Vbeta primers and 13 Jbeta primers went into the PCR. The protocol was immunoSEQ multiplex PCR, while the TCRdb copy is restricted to in-frame clones and leaves out a portion. The table shows 150,000 to 200,000 clones, with roughly 80% occurring only once. The sequencing input was PBMCs. Receptors originate from a man over 45 in good health and CMV-seronegative.

The genes are TRBV7-6 and TRBJ1-5; 8 positions agree with TRBD1. CDR3 length: 15 residues. V lost 5 bases and J lost 3; bases outside the gene matches: 6. CDR1 is SGHVS, CDR2 FNYEAQ, per germline. As DNA, the CDR3 is TGTGCCAGCAGCCGAACGACAGGGGCCAATCAGCCCCAGCATTTT. Amino acids: CASSRTTGANQPQHF.

V gene TRBV7-2 combines with J gene TRBJ1-2; 7 nucleotides line up with TRBD1. Unmatched junction bases numbered 12, after V lost 7 bases and J lost 4 bases. Per germline, CDR1 SGHTA and CDR2 FQGNSA. The CDR3 runs to 15 residues. The CDR3 nucleotides read TGTGCCAGCATATCAACAGGGGCTCAAAGCTATGGCTACACCTTC. As protein: CASISTGAQSYGYTF.

This sequence joins TRBV6-5 and TRBJ2-5; the D is unclear. This CDR3 contains 11 residues. Trimming left V 7 bases short and J 5 bases short, with 8 bases between. Germline V gives CDR1 MNHEY, CDR2 SVGAGI. The CDR3 DNA reads as TGTGCCAGCAAATCACTCGAGACCCAGTACTTC. It specifies CASKSLETQYF.

The V gene is TRBV7-9, the J gene TRBJ2-6; 11 bases line up with TRBD2. V gave up 1 base and J gave up 2 bases; unmatched junction bases: 4. The V gene's germline CDR1 is SEHNR and CDR2 FQNEAQ (reference sequence). The CDR3 covers 18 residues. In DNA form, the CDR3 reads TGTGCCAGCAGCTTAGGTAGCGGGGGGGCCGCTGGGGCCAACGTCCTGACTTTC. This gives the protein CASSLGSGGAAGANVLTF.

The V gene is TRBV10-3, the J gene TRBJ2-3; D may be TRBD2 (7 bases). Trimming removed 8 bases at V and 3 bases at J, with 12 bases between. CDR3 length: 13 amino acids. The germline gives CDR1 ENHRY, CDR2 SYGVKD. CDR3 protein: CAIEGGGTDTQYF. CDR3 DNA sequence: TGTGCCATCGAGGGGGGGGGAACAGATACGCAGTATTTT.

The rearrangement links TRBV7-9 to TRBJ2-3; D is unresolved. This CDR3 has 15 residues. V shed 3 bases and J shed 4 bases, with 14 bases lying between them. The germline CDR1 and CDR2 sequences are SEHNR and FQNEAQ (reference sequence). The CDR3 bases are TGTGCCAGCAGCTTTAATGGTGTGGGCGCAGATACGCAGTATTTT. Encoded protein: CASSFNGVGADTQYF.

The chain is built from TRBV5-4 and TRBJ2-1; TRBD2 might be the D (6 bases). Trimming shortened V by 0 bases and J by 9 bases, and 19 bases separated the two germline ends. Germline values: CDR1 SGHNT, CDR2 YYREEE (reference sequence). The CDR3 runs to 16 residues. The CDR3 loop is CASSLVASGRQPEQFF. The CDR3, as DNA: TGTGCCAGCAGCTTGGTAGCTTCAGGGAGGCAGCCTGAGCAGTTCTTC.

The chain combines TRBV6-6 with TRBJ2-7; D gene unclear. Germline V gives CDR1 MNHNY, CDR2 SVGAGI (reference sequence). V dropped 6 bases and J dropped 1 base, with 10 bases sitting between them. The CDR3 covers 13 residues. The CDR3 loop is CASRPPSSYEQYF. The DNA for the CDR3 is TGTGCCAGCAGACCCCCCAGTTCCTACGAGCAGTACTTC.

This clone was detected once. The chain recombines TRBV28 with TRBJ2-2; TRBD2 agrees at 7 bases. The CDR3 sequence is 16 residues long. V shed 3 bases, J shed 3 bases, and the junction held 7 bases outside the gene matches. Germline loops: CDR1 MDHEN, CDR2 SYDVKM. The CDR3 DNA is TGTGCCAGCAGTTTCCGGCTAGCGGTCGACACCGGGGAGCTGTTTTTT. This codes for CASSFRLAVDTGELFF.

This chain joins TRBV6-5 and TRBJ1-1; TRBD1 might be the D (6 bases). Germline V CDR1 and CDR2: MNHEY, SVGAGI. CDR3 size: 13 residues. With 9 bases removed from V and 0 bases from J, the gap between germline ends came to 11 bases. The CDR3 sequence: CASSDSLNTEAFF. In DNA form, the CDR3 reads TGTGCCAGTTCGGACAGCTTGAACACTGAAGCTTTCTTT.

This chain links TRBV29-1 with TRBJ2-2, with D possibly matching TRBD1 (6 bases). The CDR3 spans 12 residues. CDR1 is SQVTM and CDR2 is ANQGSEA in the germline V gene. Trimming pared 8 bases from V and 7 bases from J, leaving 14 bases between. The CDR3 loop reads CSIQGWGGELFF. The CDR3 coding sequence is TGCAGCATACAGGGATGGGGCGGGGAGCTGTTTTTT.

This clone was picked up one time. The chain combines TRBV6-5 with TRBJ2-1; TRBD1 matches 9 bases. The V and J ends lost 4 bases and 9 bases, in that order; junction bases with no gene match: 13. The CDR3 sequence is 16 residues long. Germline loops: CDR1 MNHEY, CDR2 SVGAGI. The DNA of the CDR3 is TGTGCCAGCAGTTGGGGGGGAAACAGGGGGCCTGGTGAGCAGTTCTTC. It yields the protein CASSWGGNRGPGEQFF.